A selection of T cell receptor beta chains follows, all from one sample in a study of cytomegalovirus exposure and HLA in healthy donors. Using immunoSEQ multiplex PCR, the repertoire was profiled, and TCRdb retains in-frame clones only, with some absent. The repertoire has more than 100,000 clones, over 60% of them found once; the top ten carry 2.5% to 3%. Sequenced sample: PBMCs. The source is a woman in her thirties or forties in good health and CMV-seropositive. Each CDR3 is given with its conserved first and last residue. The D gene is left open where the match is weak. Some rows have no size entry. The others give once, few or many, or a class for an expanded clone.

TRBJ1-3 | once | - | TRBV7-6 | CASSLGQTGLSGNTIYF | TGTGCCAGCAGCTTAGGACAGACAGGTCTATCTGGAAACACCATATATTTT
TRBJ2-7 | once | TRBD1 | TRBV28 | CASSYPSSGTGASYEQYF | TGTGCCAGCAGTTACCCGAGTTCCGGGACAGGGGCCTCCTACGAGCAGTACTTC
TRBJ2-3 | - | - | TRBV7-2 | CASSPNGRTDTQYF | TGTGCCAGCAGCCCTAATGGGCGAACAGATACGCAGTATTTT
TRBJ1-4 | - | - | TRBV2 | CASSVRDGGEKLFF | TGTGCCAGCAGTGTCCGGGACGGGGGTGAAAAACTGTTTTTT
TRBJ2-7 | - | TRBD1 | TRBV27 | CASRWTGGSYEQYF | TGTGCCAGCAGATGGACAGGGGGCAGCTACGAGCAGTACTTC
TRBJ1-5 | - | TRBD1 | TRBV6-5 | CASSPRDRGNQPQHF | TGTGCCAGCAGCCCCCGGGACAGAGGCAATCAGCCCCAGCATTTT
TRBJ1-5 | - | - | TRBV27 | CASSSDHRGNQPQHF | TGTGCCAGCAGTTCCGATCACCGGGGCAATCAGCCCCAGCATTTT
TRBJ2-6 | - | TRBD1 | TRBV29-1 | CSVTGGAGANVLTF | TGCAGCGTGACAGGGGGCGCTGGGGCCAACGTCCTGACTTTC
TRBJ2-2 | - | TRBD2 | TRBV5-1 | CASSLVLAGDGELFF | TGCGCCAGCAGCTTGGTGCTAGCGGGAGACGGGGAGCTGTTTTTT
TRBJ1-3 | few | - | TRBV4-1 | CASSQGGGFTSGNTIYF | TGCGCCAGCAGCCAAGGAGGAGGTTTCACTTCTGGAAACACCATATATTTT
TRBJ1-3 | - | - | TRBV10-3 | CAIRGSGQSSSGNTIYF | TGTGCCATCAGGGGGTCGGGACAATCCAGCTCTGGAAACACCATATATTTT
TRBJ1-2 | once | TRBD1 | TRBV5-1 | CASSFTGDYGYTF | TGCGCCAGCAGCTTCACAGGGGACTATGGCTACACCTTC
TRBJ2-5 | - | - | TRBV18 | CASSPSREETQYF | TGTGCCAGCTCACCTTCTCGTGAAGAGACCCAGTACTTC
TRBJ1-4 | - | - | TRBV5-1 | CASSSLATNEKLFF | TGCGCCAGCAGCTCCCTAGCAACTAATGAAAAACTGTTTTTT
TRBJ1-4 | - | TRBD1 | TRBV6-5 | CASSYWDRGPEKLFF | TGTGCCAGCAGTTACTGGGACAGGGGGCCTGAAAAACTGTTTTTT
TRBJ1-4 | few | TRBD1 | TRBV6-5 | CASSYQGQGEKLFF | TGTGCCAGCAGTTACCAGGGACAGGGTGAAAAACTGTTTTTT
TRBJ1-1 | - | - | TRBV4-1 | CASSQDRQGSEAFF | TGCGCCAGCAGCCAAGATAGGCAGGGCAGTGAAGCTTTCTTT
TRBJ1-1 | - | - | TRBV5-4 | CASSLDRANSEAFF | TGTGCCAGCAGCTTGGACAGGGCGAATTCCGAAGCTTTCTTT
TRBJ2-1 | - | TRBD2 | TRBV2 | CASSFTGLASNYNEQFF | TGTGCCAGCAGTTTTACGGGACTAGCGAGTAATTACAATGAGCAGTTCTTC
TRBJ1-4 | - | TRBD1 | TRBV6-1 | CARNGTGSEKLFF | TGTGCCAGGAACGGGACAGGAAGTGAAAAACTGTTTTTT
TRBJ1-1 | - | - | TRBV11-1 | CASSLGRVTEAFF | TGTGCCAGCAGCTTAGGGCGGGTCACTGAAGCTTTCTTT
TRBJ2-2 | few | - | TRBV5-4 | CASSPDRPGELFF | TGTGCCAGCAGCCCGGACAGACCAGGGGAGCTGTTTTTT
TRBJ1-5 | - | - | TRBV21-1 | CASSVQGIQPQHF | TGTGCCAGCAGCGTACAGGGGATTCAGCCCCAGCATTTT
TRBJ2-1 | - | TRBD2 | TRBV5-1 | CASIPDSGGANRREQFF | TGCGCCAGCATCCCGGATAGCGGGGGGGCCAATCGACGAGAGCAGTTCTTC
TRBJ1-6 | - | - | TRBV7-2 | CASSFGLSYLHF | TGTGCCAGCAGCTTCGGTCTGTCCTACCTCCACTTT
TRBJ2-2 | - | TRBD1 | TRBV6-4 | CASSSGTGPAGELFF | TGTGCCAGCAGTTCCGGGACAGGGCCTGCCGGGGAGCTGTTTTTT
TRBJ2-1 | - | TRBD2 | TRBV5-1 | CASSSGVYNEQFF | TGCGCCAGCAGCAGCGGGGTATACAATGAGCAGTTCTTC
TRBJ1-4 | - | - | TRBV2 | CASRTGQSPATNEKLFF | TGTGCCAGCAGGACAGGACAGAGTCCAGCAACTAATGAAAAACTGTTTTTT
TRBJ1-1 | - | TRBD1 | TRBV6-1 | CASSAPGQSVLDTEAFF | TGTGCCAGCAGTGCGCCGGGACAGTCAGTTCTGGACACTGAAGCTTTCTTT
TRBJ2-4 | - | TRBD2 | TRBV5-4 | CASRPSPGLAGVEDKNIQYF | TGTGCCAGCAGACCTTCCCCGGGACTAGCGGGAGTTGAGGACAAAAACATTCAGTACTTC
TRBJ2-1 | once | TRBD2 | TRBV14 | CASSQGLAGEQFF | TGTGCCAGCAGCCAAGGACTAGCTGGTGAGCAGTTCTTC
TRBJ1-4 | - | - | TRBV14 | CASSQEEWEKLFF | TGTGCCAGCAGCCAAGAAGAGTGGGAAAAACTGTTTTTT
TRBJ1-4 | - | TRBD1 | TRBV5-1 | CASSSSTGSGEKLFF | TGCGCCAGCAGCTCATCGACAGGGAGTGGAGAAAAACTGTTTTTT
TRBJ1-6 | - | TRBD1 | TRBV30 | CAWRTGGNSPLHF | TGTGCCTGGAGGACAGGGGGCAATTCACCCCTCCACTTT
TRBJ2-3 | - | TRBD1 | TRBV5-1 | CASSYAGTGADTQYF | TGCGCCAGCAGTTACGCCGGGACAGGGGCAGATACGCAGTATTTT
TRBJ2-1 | - | - | TRBV6-1 | CASSDRPIF | TGTGCCTCATCAGATCGCCCGATCTTC
TRBJ2-7 | few | TRBD2 | TRBV6-6 | CASSYSASSGVGEQYF | TGTGCCAGCAGTTATAGCGCGAGCAGCGGGGTAGGCGAGCAGTACTTC
TRBJ1-3 | once | - | TRBV7-9 | CASSPQATGNTIYF | TGTGCCAGCAGCCCACAGGCGACTGGAAACACCATATATTTT
TRBJ1-2 | - | TRBD1 | TRBV5-6 | CASSQIPGQDNYYGYTF | TGTGCCAGCAGCCAAATCCCGGGACAGGACAACTACTATGGCTACACCTTC
TRBJ1-1 | - | - | TRBV6-1 | CASSAGILITEAFF | TGTGCCAGCAGTGCAGGAATTTTGATTACTGAAGCTTTCTTT
TRBJ2-1 | few | - | TRBV7-9 | CASRGQGGNEQFF | TGTGCCAGCAGGGGGCAGGGTGGCAATGAGCAGTTCTTC
TRBJ2-5 | - | - | TRBV21-1 | CASSKTQGQGRETQYF | TGTGCCAGCAGCAAAACCCAGGGACAGGGAAGGGAGACCCAGTACTTC
TRBJ2-3 | - | TRBD1 | TRBV29-1 | CSVERTGRTDTQYF | TGCAGCGTTGAACGGACAGGGCGGACAGATACGCAGTATTTT
TRBJ2-6 | - | - | TRBV27 | CASGRVPGSGANVLTF | TGTGCCAGCGGGCGGGTCCCCGGGTCTGGGGCCAACGTCCTGACTTTC
TRBJ2-7 | - | TRBD1 | TRBV6-4 | CASSDTPGQGNEQYF | TGTGCCAGCAGTGACACCCCGGGACAGGGGAACGAGCAGTACTTC
TRBJ2-3 | - | - | TRBV5-4 | CASSLVRGAIADTQYF | TGTGCCAGCAGCTTGGTTCGGGGGGCTATAGCAGATACGCAGTATTTT
TRBJ1-1 | - | - | TRBV15 | CATSSRGGIGYTEAFF | TGTGCCACCAGCTCTCGAGGAGGGATCGGGTACACTGAAGCTTTCTTT